Listed below are T cell receptor beta chains from one sample, sequenced in a study of shared clonotypes between healthy human individuals. The protocol was immunoSEQ multiplex PCR, while the TCRdb copy is restricted to in-frame clones and leaves out a portion. The profile shows roughly 1,000,000 clones, about 80% of them singletons. The sample consisted of memory CD4+ T cells from PBMCs. The receptors shown here come from a man younger than 30 in good health. Some clones in this sample may be carry-over from other donors' samples. The CDR3 runs from the conserved cysteine through the conserved F or W. The order of the fields is clone size, J gene, V gene, D gene, CDR3 protein, CDR3 DNA. D genes are given only for firm matches. Part of the rows lack a size; the others show once, few, many or a class for expanded clones.

.	TRBJ1-1	TRBV7-2	.	CASSLGTSSTEAFF	TGTGCCAGCAGCTTAGGGACTTCGAGCACTGAAGCTTTCTTT
.	TRBJ2-7	TRBV28	TRBD1	CASSVPGQGTGWEQYF	TGTGCCAGCAGTGTTCCGGGACAGGGTACTGGGTGGGAGCAGTACTTC
.	TRBJ2-7	TRBV7-2	TRBD2	CASSRGTSGRRYGYEQYF	TGTGCCAGCAGCCGTGGGACTAGCGGGAGAAGGTATGGCTACGAGCAGTACTTC
.	TRBJ1-3	TRBV11-2	.	CASSLGSGITIYF	TGTGCCAGCAGCTTAGGCAGCGGCATCACCATATATTTT
once	TRBJ2-1	TRBV9	.	CASSVQGGGFNEQFF	TGTGCCAGCAGCGTACAGGGCGGAGGGTTCAATGAGCAGTTCTTC
few	TRBJ2-7	TRBV7-9	.	CASSFGLKSSYEQYF	TGTGCCAGCAGCTTTGGACTCAAGAGCTCCTACGAGCAGTACTTC
.	TRBJ2-3	TRBV6-1	TRBD2	CASSSGVSDTQYF	TGTGCCAGCAGTAGCGGGGTGTCAGATACGCAGTATTTT
.	TRBJ2-5	TRBV30	.	CAWTVGGGETQYF	TGTGCCTGGACTGTTGGGGGCGGCGAGACCCAGTACTTC
.	TRBJ1-4	TRBV28	.	CASSFGRGRHSTNEKLFF	TGTGCCAGCAGTTTTGGAAGGGGCCGCCATTCAACTAATGAAAAACTGTTTTTT
.	TRBJ1-2	TRBV7-2	TRBD1	CASSLGQGSTYGYTF	TGTGCCAGCAGCTTAGGACAGGGATCAACCTATGGCTACACCTTC
.	TRBJ2-1	TRBV11-3	TRBD2	CASSLGGSAYNEQFF	TGTGCCAGCAGCTTGGGCGGGAGTGCTTACAATGAGCAGTTCTTC
.	TRBJ2-1	TRBV30	.	CAWALGPLSSYNEQFF	TGTGCCTGGGCTCTCGGCCCTCTGAGCTCCTACAATGAGCAGTTCTTC
.	TRBJ2-1	TRBV21-1	.	CASSTPLRGSSYNEQFF	TGTGCCAGCAGCACACCTCTCCGCGGCAGCTCCTACAATGAGCAGTTCTTC
many	TRBJ2-4	TRBV29-1	.	CSVGQDTGKNIQYF	TGCAGCGTTGGGCAAGACACCGGAAAAAACATTCAGTACTTC
.	TRBJ2-5	TRBV2	.	CASSDGVWKTQYF	TGTGCCAGCAGTGATGGGGTTTGGAAGACCCAGTACTTC
.	TRBJ1-4	TRBV6-1	.	CASSEQVDEKLFF	TGTGCCAGCAGTGAACAGGTGGATGAAAAACTGTTTTTT
.	TRBJ2-7	TRBV28	TRBD2	CASSSSGKHSYEQYF	TGTGCCAGCAGTTCTAGCGGGAAACACTCCTACGAGCAGTACTTC
many	TRBJ1-2	TRBV28	TRBD1	CASSAPGTGEAGYTF	TGTGCCAGCAGTGCCCCCGGGACAGGGGAGGCTGGCTACACCTTC
.	TRBJ1-2	TRBV18	.	CASSPPTGTYGYTF	TGTGCCAGCTCACCTCCAACCGGGACCTATGGCTACACCTTC
.	TRBJ2-3	TRBV7-2	TRBD2	CASSLGSGRDTGTQYF	TGTGCCAGCAGCTTGGGTAGCGGGAGGGACACGGGTACGCAGTATTTT
.	TRBJ1-1	TRBV7-3	TRBD1	CASSLMGQGARTEAFF	TGTGCCAGCAGCTTGATGGGACAGGGGGCTCGCACTGAAGCTTTCTTT
.	TRBJ2-3	TRBV11-3	.	CASSRWGSSTDTQYF	TGTGCCAGCAGCCGGTGGGGGTCAAGCACAGATACGCAGTATTTT
.	TRBJ1-2	TRBV28	.	CASSSPGRVGGYTF	TGTGCCAGCAGTTCCCCGGGGAGGGTGGGTGGCTACACCTTC
.	TRBJ2-7	TRBV27	.	CASSLSRHGEQYF	TGTGCCAGCAGTTTATCCCGACACGGCGAGCAGTACTTC
medium-sized	TRBJ2-7	TRBV4-3	TRBD1	CASSQRTGKYEQYF	TGCGCCAGCAGCCAACGGACAGGAAAATACGAGCAGTACTTC
.	TRBJ1-5	TRBV28	.	CASTSIHSNQPQHF	TGTGCCAGCACGAGCATCCATAGCAATCAGCCCCAGCATTTT
.	TRBJ1-1	TRBV5-1	TRBD1	CASSLGQGHTEAFF	TGCGCCAGCAGCTTGGGACAGGGTCATACTGAAGCTTTCTTT
.	TRBJ2-3	TRBV28	.	CASSFFSLVDPRNKDTQYF	TGTGCCAGCAGTTTTTTTTCTCTGGTAGACCCGAGGAATAAAGATACGCAGTATTTT
.	TRBJ1-3	TRBV7-9	.	CASSPERVFSGNTIYF	TGTGCCAGCAGCCCTGAACGGGTCTTCTCTGGAAACACCATATATTTT
.	TRBJ1-3	TRBV4-1	TRBD1	CASSQDPGQGDTIYF	TGCGCCAGCAGCCAAGATCCGGGACAGGGGGACACCATATATTTT
few	TRBJ1-2	TRBV19	.	CASSILVGNYGYTF	TGTGCCAGTAGTATTTTGGTGGGGAACTATGGCTACACCTTC
.	TRBJ2-3	TRBV7-9	.	CASSLAGVTDTQYF	TGTGCCAGCAGCTTAGCGGGGGTCACAGATACGCAGTATTTT
many	TRBJ2-1	TRBV5-6	.	CASSLVATQANNEQFF	TGTGCCAGCAGCCTGGTGGCGACGCAAGCTAACAATGAGCAGTTCTTC
.	TRBJ2-3	TRBV7-2	TRBD1	CASSFWQGAGDTQYF	TGTGCCAGCAGCTTTTGGCAGGGGGCCGGAGATACGCAGTATTTT
.	TRBJ2-7	TRBV28	TRBD1	CASSRSGQGSYEQYF	TGTGCCAGCAGTCGCTCGGGACAGGGCTCCTACGAGCAGTACTTC
.	TRBJ1-4	TRBV7-8	.	CASSLTEKLFF	TGTGCCAGCAGCTTAACTGAAAAACTGTTTTTT
.	TRBJ2-7	TRBV10-3	TRBD1	CATGQGKEQYF	TGTGCCACCGGACAGGGGAAGGAGCAGTACTTC
.	TRBJ1-4	TRBV19	.	CASSIDHLNNEKLFF	TGTGCCAGTAGTATAGATCACCTGAATAATGAAAAACTGTTTTTT
.	TRBJ2-7	TRBV19	TRBD2	CASSIDPGGPRHEQYF	TGTGCCAGTAGTATAGACCCGGGGGGGCCGCGGCACGAGCAGTACTTC
.	TRBJ2-5	TRBV25-1	.	CASSEGRGRQETQYF	TGTGCCAGCAGTGAAGGGCGCGGCCGACAAGAGACCCAGTACTTC
.	TRBJ1-2	TRBV5-5	TRBD1	CASSSMRQGENGYTF	TGTGCCAGCAGCTCCATGCGACAGGGGGAAAATGGCTACACCTTC
few	TRBJ2-2	TRBV6-5	TRBD2	CASSLLAGVPGELFF	TGTGCCAGCAGTTTACTAGCGGGAGTCCCCGGGGAGCTGTTTTTT
.	TRBJ1-5	TRBV10-3	.	CAISRDVPGPQHF	TGTGCCATCAGTCGGGACGTCCCTGGGCCCCAGCATTTT
many	TRBJ2-1	TRBV5-1	TRBD1	CASSAGQEYNEQFF	TGCGCCAGCAGCGCGGGACAGGAGTACAATGAGCAGTTCTTC
few	TRBJ2-1	TRBV9	TRBD1	CASSVEVTGGRYEQFF	TGTGCCAGCAGCGTAGAAGTGACAGGGGGCCGCTATGAGCAGTTCTTC
.	TRBJ2-3	TRBV6-1	TRBD2	CASRRLAESTDTQYF	TGTGCCAGCAGGCGACTAGCGGAAAGCACAGATACGCAGTATTTT
.	TRBJ1-2	TRBV2	TRBD1	CASRRTGNYGYTF	TGTGCCAGCAGAAGGACAGGGAATTATGGCTACACCTTC
.	TRBJ2-1	TRBV7-3	TRBD2	CASSSGLAGTNEQFF	TGTGCCAGCAGCTCGGGACTAGCGGGAACAAATGAGCAGTTCTTC
.	TRBJ1-1	TRBV6-4	.	CASSVEGPIGRTEAFF	TGTGCCAGCAGTGTGGAAGGACCTATTGGACGGACTGAAGCTTTCTTT
.	TRBJ2-1	TRBV5-8	.	CASSLTGREEQFF	TGTGCCAGCAGCTTGACAGGAAGGGAAGAGCAGTTCTTC
once	TRBJ2-5	TRBV5-4	.	CASSLGGALGETQYF	TGTGCCAGCAGCTTGGGGGGGGCGCTGGGAGAGACCCAGTACTTC
few	TRBJ2-1	TRBV18	.	CASSPPVGGTGYNEQFF	TGTGCCAGCTCACCACCAGTAGGGGGGACGGGGTACAATGAGCAGTTCTTC
.	TRBJ2-7	TRBV6-5	.	CASSYPLPPEQYF	TGTGCCAGCAGTTACCCTTTACCCCCCGAGCAGTACTTC
.	TRBJ1-4	TRBV9	.	CASSVEGHPNEKLLF	TGTGCCAGCAGCGTAGAAGGACACCCAAATGAAAAACTGCTTTTT
few	TRBJ1-3	TRBV9	.	CASSEDGASGNTIYF	TGTGCCAGCAGCGAAGACGGGGCTTCTGGAAACACCATATATTTT
.	TRBJ1-1	TRBV18	.	CASSREMDRNTEAFF	TGTGCCAGCTCACGGGAGATGGACAGGAACACTGAAGCTTTCTTT
.	TRBJ1-4	TRBV2	.	CASRRTVATNEKLFF	TGTGCCAGCAGAAGGACAGTTGCAACTAATGAAAAACTGTTTTTT
.	TRBJ2-1	TRBV7-3	TRBD2	CASSRLAGGGEQFF	TGTGCCAGCAGCAGACTAGCGGGCGGTGGTGAGCAGTTCTTC
.	TRBJ1-4	TRBV19	TRBD1	CASSVSGGFGNEKLFF	TGTGCCAGTAGTGTTTCAGGGGGCTTCGGTAATGAAAAACTGTTTTTT